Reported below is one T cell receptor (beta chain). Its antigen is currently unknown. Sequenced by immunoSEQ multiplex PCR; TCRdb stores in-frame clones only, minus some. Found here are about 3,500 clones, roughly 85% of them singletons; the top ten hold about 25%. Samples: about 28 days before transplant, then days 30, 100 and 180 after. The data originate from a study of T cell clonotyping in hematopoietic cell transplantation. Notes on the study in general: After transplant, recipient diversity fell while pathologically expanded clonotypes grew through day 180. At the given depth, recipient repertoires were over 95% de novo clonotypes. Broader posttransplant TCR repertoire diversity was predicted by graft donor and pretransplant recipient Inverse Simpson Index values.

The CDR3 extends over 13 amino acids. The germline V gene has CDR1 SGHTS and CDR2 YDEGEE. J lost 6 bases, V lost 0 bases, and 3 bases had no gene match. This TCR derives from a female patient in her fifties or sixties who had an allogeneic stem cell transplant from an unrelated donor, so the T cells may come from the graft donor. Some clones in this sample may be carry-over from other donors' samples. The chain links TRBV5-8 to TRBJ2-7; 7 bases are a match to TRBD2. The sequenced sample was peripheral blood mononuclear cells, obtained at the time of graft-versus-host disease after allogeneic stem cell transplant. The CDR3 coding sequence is TGTGCCAGCAGCTTGGAGCGGGGCGGCGAGCAGTACTTC. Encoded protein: CASSLERGGEQYF.